Below are 20 T cell receptor beta chains sequenced from a single sample in a study of blood T cell repertoires in COVID-19. Clones were sequenced by immunoSEQ multiplex PCR, and TCRdb holds only the in-frame ones, with some missing. The sample lists about 160,000 clones, 65% to 85% seen once, with 2.5% to 3.5% in the top ten. The sequenced sample consisted of peripheral blood. The receptors were sampled from a woman aged 55-75 years with acute or convalescent COVID-19.

V gene TRBV5-4 combines with J gene TRBJ1-2, with 9 bases identical to TRBD1. The CDR3 contains 16 residues. V shed 4 bases and J 4 bases; nucleotides not matched to a gene: 11. Germline lookup yields CDR1 SGHNT and CDR2 YYREEE (reference sequence). The DNA for the CDR3 is TGTGCCAGCAGCACCCCCCCGGGACAGGGATCCTATGGCTACACCTTC. Translating it yields CASSTPPGQGSYGYTF.

The chain recombines TRBV4-3 with TRBJ1-6, with D possibly TRBD1 on 6 matching bases. V was clipped by 4 bases and J by 7 bases, with 14 bases between them. This CDR3 is built from 15 residues. CDR1 is LGHNA and CDR2 is YSLEER in the germline V gene. CDR3: CASSLLGQRNSPLHF. The DNA of the CDR3 is TGCGCCAGCAGCCTCCTAGGACAGAGAAATTCACCCCTCCACTTT.

The chain recombines TRBV24-1 with TRBJ1-2; D not resolved. There are 14 residues in the CDR3. The V end was cut by 1 base, the J end by 7 bases, with 12 bases between. The germline CDR1 and CDR2 sequences are KGHDR and SFDVKD. The CDR3 protein is CATSDLAGKGGYTF. CDR3 DNA sequence: TGTGCCACCAGTGATTTAGCGGGGAAAGGTGGCTACACCTTC.

The chain couples TRBV6-2 or TRBV6-3 to TRBJ2-7; 10 bases line up with TRBD1. Germline loops: CDR1 MNHEY, CDR2 SVGEGT. The CDR3 loop spans 15 amino acids. The ends lost 5 bases at V and 1 base at J; junction bases unmatched: 5. CDR3 loop: CASSPPGQGSYEQYF. CDR3 sequence (DNA): TGTGCCAGCAGTCCCCCGGGACAGGGGTCCTACGAGCAGTACTTC.

The gene calls are TRBV28 and TRBJ1-2; D gene ambiguous. This CDR3 has 11 amino acids. Trimming left V 5 bases short and J 7 bases short, with 8 bases between. The V gene's germline CDR1 is MDHEN and CDR2 SYDVKM. CDR3 in amino acids: CASSTPGGYTF. The DNA of the CDR3 is TGTGCCAGCAGTACCCCGGGTGGCTACACCTTC.

The chain recombines TRBV12-3 or TRBV12-4 with TRBJ1-2; D possibly corresponds to TRBD1 (5 bases). This CDR3 comprises 13 residues. V was clipped by 2 bases and J by 7 bases, with 11 bases between them. The CDR3 coding sequence is TGTGCCAGCAGTTTATTGGGGGGGTTTGGCTACACCTTC. It encodes CASSLLGGFGYTF.

The V and J genes are TRBV28 and TRBJ2-7; D remains unclear. The CDR3 is made up of 14 amino acids. Trimming took off 2 bases at V and 0 bases at J, with 8 bases between the two ends. Germline values: CDR1 MDHEN, CDR2 SYDVKM. Here the CDR3 DNA reads TGTGCCAGCAGTTTAAAACCCAGCTCCTACGAGCAGTACTTC. Encoded protein: CASSLKPSSYEQYF. The full variable domain, its missing parts supplied by reference TRBV28 and TRBJ2-7, is DVKVTQSSRYLVKRTGEKVFLECVQDMDHENMFWYRQDPGLGLRLIYFSYDVKMKEKGDIPEGYSVSREKKERFSLILESASTNQTSMYLCASSLKPSSYEQYFGPGTRLTVT.

The J gene is TRBJ1-5, the V gene TRBV7-2; D is unclear. The V gene lost 6 bases and the J gene lost 1 base, with 7 bases spanning the gap. Germline lookup yields CDR1 SGHTA and CDR2 FQGNSA. The length of the CDR3 is 13 residues. This CDR3 reads CASSPQSNQPQHF. Written as DNA, the CDR3 is TGTGCCAGCAGTCCTCAGAGCAATCAGCCCCAGCATTTT.

The CDR3 nucleotides read TGCGCCAGCAGCTTGGAGGGGGATACGCAGTATTTT. It yields the protein CASSLEGDTQYF. This chain joins TRBV5-1 and TRBJ2-3; D possibly corresponds to TRBD1 (5 bases). Trimming pared 0 bases from V and 6 bases from J, leaving 5 bases between. The CDR3 covers 12 residues. Germline-derived CDR1 and CDR2 are SGHRS and YFSETQ. Full variable domain (rest looked up from reference TRBV5-1 and TRBJ2-3): KAGVTQTPRYLIKTRGQQVTLSCSPISGHRSVSWYQQTPGQGLQFLFEYFSETQRNKGNFPGRFSGRQFSNSRSEMNVSTLELGDSALYLCASSLEGDTQYFGPGTRLTVL.

This clone is a singleton in its sample. The chain has TRBV7-2 and TRBJ1-3; 7 bases agree with TRBD1. CDR1 and CDR2 (germline): SGHTA, FQGNSA. The CDR3 has 18 residues. V was pared by 5 bases and J by 2 bases, with 15 bases of the junction left unmatched. The CDR3 protein is CASSNRGRQLSPGNTIYF. CDR3 bases: TGTGCCAGCAGCAACAGGGGAAGGCAGCTCTCCCCTGGAAACACCATATATTTT.

The V and J genes are TRBV4-2 and TRBJ2-3; 8 nucleotides agree with TRBD1. Germline-derived CDR1 and CDR2 are LGHNA and YNFKEQ. This CDR3 has 17 amino acids. With 0 bases clipped from V and 6 bases from J, the junction kept 11 bases outside the gene matches. DNA for the CDR3: TGTGCCAGCAGCCAAGATTTGAGGACAGGGTCATCTGATACGCAGTATTTT. Protein product: CASSQDLRTGSSDTQYF.

The rearrangement uses TRBV11-2 and TRBJ1-1; TRBD1 might be the D (6 bases). Trimming removed 4 bases from V and 3 bases from J, with 15 bases in between. The CDR3 spans 15 residues. Germline V lookup: CDR1 SGHAT, CDR2 FQNNGV. CDR3 nucleotides: TGTGCCAGCAGCTATCAGGGGAGACAGTACACTGAAGCTTTCTTT. Residues: CASSYQGRQYTEAFF.

The chain links TRBV6-5 to TRBJ1-5; tentatively, D is TRBD1 (6 bases). With 7 bases removed from V and 0 bases from J, the gap between germline ends came to 13 bases. The germline V gene has CDR1 MNHEY and CDR2 SVGAGI. The CDR3 runs to 15 residues. The CDR3 coding sequence is TGTGCCAGCACTTGGACAGCGGATAGCAATCAGCCCCAGCATTTT. Translated: CASTWTADSNQPQHF.

The chain links TRBV6-5 to TRBJ2-2; 8 bases match TRBD1. CDR1 is MNHEY, CDR2 SVGAGI, per germline. V gave up 1 base and J gave up 4 bases; unmatched junction bases: 2. The CDR3 is made up of 15 amino acids. The CDR3 region has the DNA TGTGCCAGCAGTTACTGGACAGGGACCACCGGGGAGCTGTTTTTT. Protein: CASSYWTGTTGELFF.

This clone occurred a few times. The chain has TRBV6-2 or TRBV6-3 and TRBJ2-1; 11 positions match TRBD2. Trimming at V came to 4 bases and at J to 8 bases, leaving 7 bases not matched to a gene. The CDR3 length is 15 residues. In germline, CDR1 is MNHEY, CDR2 SVGEGT. DNA of the CDR3: TGTGCCAGCAGTTTTAGCGGGGGGGCATTCTATGAGCAGTTCTTC. Translating it yields CASSFSGGAFYEQFF.

The chain couples TRBV10-2 to TRBJ1-2; TRBD1 agrees at 7 bases. The V gene's germline CDR1 is WSHSY and CDR2 SAAADI. V was pared by 10 bases and J by 8 bases, with 19 bases of the junction left unmatched. This CDR3 has 15 residues. The CDR3 here is CATFDRAGSGRGYTF. As DNA, the CDR3 is TGCGCCACCTTTGACAGGGCGGGGTCCGGGAGAGGCTACACCTTC.

The V and J genes are TRBV3-1 (or the pseudogene TRBV3-2) and TRBJ2-2; D remains unclear. The germline V and J ends were trimmed by 5 bases and 0 bases, with 10 bases remaining between them. Germline V CDR1 and CDR2: LGHDT, YNNKEL (reference sequence). The CDR3 is 15 residues long. CDR3 amino acids: CASSNEVPNTGELFF. The CDR3 DNA is TGTGCCAGCAGCAATGAGGTGCCGAACACCGGGGAGCTGTTTTTT.

This sequence joins TRBV27 and TRBJ2-3, with 9 bases lining up with TRBD1. Per the germline V gene, CDR1 is MNHEY and CDR2 is SMNVEV (reference sequence). After removal of 2 bases from V and 4 bases from J, the junction contained 16 bases not matched to a gene. The CDR3 sequence is 19 residues long. CDR3 DNA: TGTGCCAGCAGTTTAACACAGGGGGCCCCAAGCATTTACGCAGATACGCAGTATTTT. Its protein is CASSLTQGAPSIYADTQYF.

This clone was seen only once. The chain has TRBV7-2 and TRBJ1-1; TRBD1 agrees at 10 bases. With 5 bases clipped from V and 4 bases from J, the junction kept 7 bases outside the gene matches. The CDR3 totals 15 residues. Germline loops: CDR1 SGHTA, CDR2 FQGNSA. Here the CDR3 DNA reads TGTGCCAGCAGCCTGACAGGGGGCGTTGGCACTGAAGCTTTCTTT. Protein product: CASSLTGGVGTEAFF.

The gene calls are TRBV5-1 and TRBJ1-6; perhaps TRBD1 as D (5 bases). Germline CDR1 SGHRS, CDR2 YFSETQ. Trimming took 4 bases from V and 1 from J, leaving 15 bases between them. The CDR3 is 17 residues long. The CDR3 bases are TGCGCCAGCAGCCGGGACCCGCGGGGGTCCTATAATTCACCCCTCCACTTT. Residues: CASSRDPRGSYNSPLHF.